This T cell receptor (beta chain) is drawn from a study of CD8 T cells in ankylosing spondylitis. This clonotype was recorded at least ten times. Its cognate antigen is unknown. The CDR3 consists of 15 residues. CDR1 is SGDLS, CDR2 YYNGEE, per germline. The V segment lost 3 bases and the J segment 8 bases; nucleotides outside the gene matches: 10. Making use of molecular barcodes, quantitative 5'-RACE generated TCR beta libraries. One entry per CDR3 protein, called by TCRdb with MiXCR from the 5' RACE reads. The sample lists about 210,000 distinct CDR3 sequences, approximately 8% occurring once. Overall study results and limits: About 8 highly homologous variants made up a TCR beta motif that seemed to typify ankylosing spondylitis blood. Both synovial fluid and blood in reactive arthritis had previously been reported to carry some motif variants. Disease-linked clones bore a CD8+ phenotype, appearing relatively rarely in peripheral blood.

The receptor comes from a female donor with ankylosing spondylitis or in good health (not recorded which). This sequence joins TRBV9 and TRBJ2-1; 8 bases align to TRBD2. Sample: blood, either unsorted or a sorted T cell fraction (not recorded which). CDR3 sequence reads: CASSADGGGQYEQFF. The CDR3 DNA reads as TGTGCCAGCAGCGCCGACGGGGGGGGTCAATATGAGCAGTTCTTC.